This TCR beta chain was sequenced during a study of shared clonotypes between healthy human individuals. Study-wide results and limits: Genetic and exposure-history diversity was limited by the small donor number.

Every immunoSEQ plate was one replicate of a subset's evenly spread DNA. Generated by immunoSEQ multiplex PCR, the TCRdb table keeps only in-frame clones and is missing some. The sample includes fewer than 2.5 million clones, roughly 93% of them seen just once. This CDR3 region has 17 residues. V trimming: 5 bases; J trimming: 9 bases; junction bases outside the gene matches: 17. The germline V gene has CDR1 MDHEN and CDR2 SYDVKM. Note on this clone: Its antigen remains unidentified.

This chain joins TRBV28 and TRBJ2-3; 10 nucleotides line up with TRBD2. Material for sequencing was naive CD4+ T cells from PBMCs. Subset denoted: CD45RA+ positively selected. This receptor was obtained from a man aged 18 to 29 in good health. Some clones in this sample may be carry-over from other donors' samples. CDR3 protein: CASSPLRRTSGAETQYF. The CDR3 DNA is TGTGCCAGCAGTCCCCTAAGGAGGACTAGCGGAGCCGAGACGCAGTATTTT.